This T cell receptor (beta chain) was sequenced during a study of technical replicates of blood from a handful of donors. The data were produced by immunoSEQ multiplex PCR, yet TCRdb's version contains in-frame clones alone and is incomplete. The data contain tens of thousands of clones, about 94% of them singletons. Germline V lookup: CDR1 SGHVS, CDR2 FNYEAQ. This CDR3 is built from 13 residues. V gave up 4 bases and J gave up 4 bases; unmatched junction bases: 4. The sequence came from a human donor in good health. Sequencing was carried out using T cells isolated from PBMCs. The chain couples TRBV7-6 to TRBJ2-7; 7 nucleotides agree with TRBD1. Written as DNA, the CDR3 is TGTGCCAGCAGCTCGGGACAGATATACGAGCAGTACTTC. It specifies CASSSGQIYEQYF.